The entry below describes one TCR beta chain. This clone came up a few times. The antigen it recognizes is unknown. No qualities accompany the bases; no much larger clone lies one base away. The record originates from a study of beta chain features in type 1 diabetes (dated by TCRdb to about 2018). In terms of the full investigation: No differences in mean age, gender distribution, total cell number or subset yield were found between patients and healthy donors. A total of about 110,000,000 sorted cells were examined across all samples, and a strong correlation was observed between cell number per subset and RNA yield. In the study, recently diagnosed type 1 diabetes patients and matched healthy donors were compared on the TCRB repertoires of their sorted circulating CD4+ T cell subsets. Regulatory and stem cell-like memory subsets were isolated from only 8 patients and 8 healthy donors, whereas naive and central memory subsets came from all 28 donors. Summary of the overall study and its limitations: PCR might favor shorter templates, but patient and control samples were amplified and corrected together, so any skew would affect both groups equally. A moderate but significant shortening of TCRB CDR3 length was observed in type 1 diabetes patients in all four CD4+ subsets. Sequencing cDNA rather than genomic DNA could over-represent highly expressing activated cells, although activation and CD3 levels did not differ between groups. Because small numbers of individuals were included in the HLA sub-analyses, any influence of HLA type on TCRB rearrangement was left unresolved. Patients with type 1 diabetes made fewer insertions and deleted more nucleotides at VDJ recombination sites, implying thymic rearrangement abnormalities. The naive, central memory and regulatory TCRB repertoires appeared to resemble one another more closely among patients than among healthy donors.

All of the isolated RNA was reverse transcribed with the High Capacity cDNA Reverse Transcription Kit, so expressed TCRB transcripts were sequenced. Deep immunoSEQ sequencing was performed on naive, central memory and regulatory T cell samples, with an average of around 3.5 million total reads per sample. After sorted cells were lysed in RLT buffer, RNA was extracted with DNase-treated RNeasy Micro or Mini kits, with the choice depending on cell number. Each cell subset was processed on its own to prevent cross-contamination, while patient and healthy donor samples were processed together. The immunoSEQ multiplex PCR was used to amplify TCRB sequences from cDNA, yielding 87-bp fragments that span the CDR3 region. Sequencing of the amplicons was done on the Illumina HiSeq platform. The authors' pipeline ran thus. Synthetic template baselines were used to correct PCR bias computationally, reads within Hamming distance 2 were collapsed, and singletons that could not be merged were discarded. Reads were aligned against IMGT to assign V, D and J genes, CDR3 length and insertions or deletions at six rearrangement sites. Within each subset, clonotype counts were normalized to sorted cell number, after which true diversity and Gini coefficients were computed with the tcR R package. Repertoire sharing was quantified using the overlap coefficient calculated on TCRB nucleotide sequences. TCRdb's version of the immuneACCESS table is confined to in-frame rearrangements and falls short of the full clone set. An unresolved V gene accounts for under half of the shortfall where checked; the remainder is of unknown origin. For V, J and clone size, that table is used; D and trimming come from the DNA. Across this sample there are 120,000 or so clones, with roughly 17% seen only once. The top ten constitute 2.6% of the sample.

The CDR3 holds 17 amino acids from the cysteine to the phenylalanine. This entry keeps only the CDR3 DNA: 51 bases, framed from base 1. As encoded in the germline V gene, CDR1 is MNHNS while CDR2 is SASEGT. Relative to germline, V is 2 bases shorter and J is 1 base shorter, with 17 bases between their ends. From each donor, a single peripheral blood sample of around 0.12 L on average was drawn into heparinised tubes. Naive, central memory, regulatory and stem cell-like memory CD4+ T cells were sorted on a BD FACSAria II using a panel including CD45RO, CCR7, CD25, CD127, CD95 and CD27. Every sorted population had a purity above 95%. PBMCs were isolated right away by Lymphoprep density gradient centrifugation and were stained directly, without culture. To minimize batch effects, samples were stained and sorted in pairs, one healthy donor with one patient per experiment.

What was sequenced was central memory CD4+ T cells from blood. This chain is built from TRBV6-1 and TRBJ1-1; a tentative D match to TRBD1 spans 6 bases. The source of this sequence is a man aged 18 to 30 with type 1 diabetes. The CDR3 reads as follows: CASSELTGSSANTEAFF. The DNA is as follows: TGTGCCAGCAGTGAACTGACAGGTTCATCCGCGAACACTGAAGCTTTCTTT.